The 25 T cell receptor beta chains below come from one sample, sequenced in a study of regulatory T cells in long-lasting Graves disease. The time point was: newly diagnosed GD, antithyroid drugs for less than 3 months. The TCR library was prepared using RNA isolated from PBMCs. Investigators prepared the TCR beta libraries by applying iRepertoire HTBI primers and Arm-PCR of CDR3 regions. TCRdb independently ran MiXCR on the multiplex PCR reads; one entry per CDR3 protein. The sample consists of about 620,000 distinct CDR3 sequences, approximately 15% of them appearing once. The same data also contributed to another study, on T cells in Graves' hyperthyroidism and ophthalmopathy.

The sample consisted of peripheral blood mononuclear cells (PBMCs), taken at new diagnosis, from a patient treated with antithyroid drugs. Receptors originate from a woman aged 25 to 45 with Graves disease.

This clonotype was seen a handful of times. This sequence joins TRBV5-1 and TRBJ2-1; 9 positions match TRBD2. Germline V gene sequence: CDR1 SGHRS, CDR2 YFSETQ. The V and J ends lost 0 bases and 8 bases, in that order; junction bases with no gene match: 6. This CDR3 contains 15 residues. CDR3 amino acids: CASSLVAGVVDEQFF. As DNA, the CDR3 is TGCGCCAGCAGCTTGGTAGCGGGAGTAGTGGATGAGCAGTTCTTC. The whole variable domain, remainder taken from reference TRBV5-1 and TRBJ2-1, is KAGVTQTPRYLIKTRGQQVTLSCSPISGHRSVSWYQQTPGQGLQFLFEYFSETQRNKGNFPGRFSGRQFSNSRSEMNVSTLELGDSALYLCASSLVAGVVDEQFFGPGTRLTVL.

The table lists this clonotype with many counts. This chain connects TRBV28 to TRBJ1-5; unclear D gene. The length of the CDR3 is 11 residues. CDR1 is MDHEN, CDR2 SYDVKM, per germline. V gave up 7 bases and J gave up 1 base, with 2 bases separating them. The DNA for the CDR3 is TGTGCCAGCAACAGCAATCAGCCCCAGCATTTT. Protein sequence: CASNSNQPQHF.

This clonotype showed up many times. The gene calls are TRBV28 and TRBJ1-1; 7 nucleotides match TRBD1. This CDR3 region has 14 residues. V lost 4 bases and J lost 1; bases outside the gene matches: 3. CDR1 and CDR2 (germline): MDHEN, SYDVKM. CDR3 sequence reads: CASSSWTGNTEAFF. CDR3 nucleotide sequence: TGTGCCAGCAGTTCTTGGACAGGGAACACTGAAGCTTTCTTT.

There are a few counts of this clonotype. J is TRBJ1-1 and V is TRBV28, with 11 bases lining up with TRBD1. J gave up 5 bases and V 5 bases, and 7 bases lay outside the gene matches. Germline loops: CDR1 MDHEN, CDR2 SYDVKM. The CDR3 spans 15 residues. The DNA of the CDR3 is TGTGCCAGCAGTGTAAGAGGACAGGGGGCTACTGAAGCTTTCTTT. It encodes CASSVRGQGATEAFF.

This clonotype was picked up many times. The rearrangement joins TRBV6-2 or TRBV6-3 to TRBJ2-1, with 8 positions matching TRBD2. In germline, CDR1 is MNHEY, CDR2 SVGEGT. This CDR3 contains 14 residues. V was clipped by 11 bases and J by 7 bases; unmatched bases: 13. Here the CDR3 reads CAAARGRLDNEQFF. For the CDR3, the DNA is TGTGCCGCCGCCCGCGGGAGGTTAGATAATGAGCAGTTCTTC.

This clonotype was seen repeatedly, ten times or more. The chain recombines TRBV2 with TRBJ2-3; TRBD2 matches at 11 bases. This CDR3 contains 16 residues. Trimming cost V 7 bases and J 3 bases; bases outside gene matches: 9. The germline CDR1 and CDR2 sequences are SNHLY and FYNNEI. CDR3 region: CASKKTSGSKTDTQYF. The CDR3 DNA reads TGTGCCAGCAAAAAAACTAGCGGGAGTAAGACAGATACGCAGTATTTT. Looking up the rest from reference TRBV2 and TRBJ2-3 gives the full variable domain: EPEVTQTPSHQVTQMGQEVILRCVPISNHLYFYWYRQILGQKVEFLVSFYNNEISEKSEIFDDQFSVERPDGSNFTLKIRSTKLEDSAMYFCASKKTSGSKTDTQYFGPGTRLTVL.

There are many counts of this clonotype. V usage is TRBV29-1 and J usage is TRBJ2-7; TRBD2 aligns across 14 bases. Germline assignment: CDR1 SQVTM and CDR2 ANQGSEA. CDR3 length: 19 amino acids. Trimming took 1 base from V and 0 from J; bases not matched to a gene: 11. As DNA, the CDR3 is TGCAGCGTTGAAGCGGGACTAGCGGGAGACCTCCCGAGCTCCTACGAGCAGTACTTC. The encoded protein is CSVEAGLAGDLPSSYEQYF.

The chain couples TRBV12-3 or TRBV12-4 to TRBJ1-6, with D uncertain. The length of the CDR3 is 13 residues. Deletions cut 7 bases from V and 7 bases from J, with 11 bases between. The CDR3 sequence is CASTPRTNSPLHF. As DNA, the CDR3 is TGTGCCAGCACTCCCAGGACCAATTCACCCCTCCACTTT.

This clonotype appeared many times. The J gene is TRBJ2-3, the V gene TRBV20-1, with D possibly being TRBD1 (6 bases). The CDR3 consists of 13 residues. V lost 6 bases and J lost 2, with 12 bases in between. Germline lookup yields CDR1 DFQATT and CDR2 SNEGSKA (reference sequence). CDR3 amino acids: CSAEGQTTDTQYF. The CDR3 region has the DNA TGCAGTGCCGAAGGACAGACCACAGATACGCAGTATTTT.

This clonotype appeared many times. The genes are TRBV12-3 or TRBV12-4 and TRBJ2-2; D possibly corresponds to TRBD2 (5 bases). V gave up 7 bases and J gave up 2 bases, with 11 bases separating them. The CDR3 runs to 14 residues. DNA of the CDR3: TGTGCCAGCACTGAGGGAACAAACACCGGGGAGCTGTTTTTT. It is translated as CASTEGTNTGELFF.

This clonotype was seen a handful of times. The chain employs TRBV7-9 and TRBJ2-5; 7 nucleotides match TRBD1. CDR1 SEHNR and CDR2 FQNEAQ come from the germline V gene (reference sequence). CDR3 length: 13 residues. V lost 4 bases, J lost 4 bases, and 3 bases stayed unmatched. The CDR3 is CASSSQGPETQYF. The CDR3 DNA reads TGTGCCAGCAGCTCACAGGGGCCAGAGACCCAGTACTTC.

Concerning this clonotype itself: This may stem from a read error, because a much larger clone lies one nucleotide away. This chain joins TRBV6-1 and TRBJ1-1; possible D gene TRBD1, 5 bases. The CDR3 has 14 amino acids. Looked up from germline, CDR1 is MNHNS and CDR2 is SASEGT. The CDR3 spells CASKDGALNAEAFF. In nucleotides, the CDR3 is TGTGCCAGCAAGGATGGGGCTCTGAACGCTGAAGCTTTCTTT.

This rearrangement joins TRBV6-1 to TRBJ1-3; 8 bases match TRBD1. V lost 6 bases to trimming and J lost 2 bases; unmatched junction nucleotides: 6. The CDR3 is 15 amino acids. Per the germline V gene, CDR1 is MNHNS and CDR2 is SASEGT. CDR3 sequence (DNA): TGTGCCAGCAGCCAGGACAGGGCCCCTGGAAACACCATATATTTT. As protein: CASSQDRAPGNTIYF.

This clonotype was counted at least ten times. This sequence joins TRBV11-1 and TRBJ2-5; 12 bases map to TRBD2. Germline CDR1 SGHAT, CDR2 FQDESV (reference sequence). The CDR3 contains 15 residues. V dropped 4 bases and J dropped 5; count of bases not matched to a gene: 5. The chain's CDR3 is CASSSWTSGKETQYF. DNA of the CDR3: TGTGCCAGCAGCTCCTGGACTAGCGGGAAGGAGACCCAGTACTTC.

The table lists this clonotype with many counts. The V call is TRBV19, the J call TRBJ2-7; 7 bases match TRBD2. J was trimmed by 0 bases and V by 9 bases; bases with no gene match: 11. CDR3 length: 15 amino acids. CDR1 and CDR2 from the germline V gene are LNHDA and SQIVND (reference sequence). The CDR3 DNA is TGTGCCAGCAGCCTTCGGGGGGAGGGCTCCTACGAGCAGTACTTC. It specifies CASSLRGEGSYEQYF. Combining the CDR3 with reference TRBV19 and TRBJ2-7 gives the whole variable domain DGGITQSPKYLFRKEGQNVTLSCEQNLNHDAMYWYRQDPGQGLRLIYYSQIVNDFQKGDIAEGYSVSREKKESFPLTVTSAQKNPTAFYLCASSLRGEGSYEQYFGPGTRLTVT.

This clonotype showed up many times. The rearrangement joins TRBV6-2 or TRBV6-3 to TRBJ2-7; D gene ambiguous. The V end lost 6 bases, the J end lost 2 bases, and 8 bases lay between the germline ends. The CDR3 contains 12 residues. Germline V CDR1 and CDR2: MNHEY, SVGEGT. DNA of the CDR3: TGTGCCAGCAGCCAGAACCCCTACGAGCAGTACTTC. This codes for CASSQNPYEQYF.

This clonotype was detected only once. This chain links TRBV7-8 with TRBJ1-3, with TRBD1 as a possible D gene (6 bases). The CDR3 is made up of 15 amino acids. The V and J ends lost 0 bases and 5 bases respectively, with 11 bases between them. CDR1 and CDR2 from the germline V gene are SGHVS and FQNEAQ. The CDR3 DNA reads TGTGCCAGCAGCTTAGCTGGGGGGGCCAGAAACACCATATATTTT. Translating it yields CASSLAGGARNTIYF.

In this sample, this clonotype turned up a few times. The CDR3 nucleotides are TGCGCCAGCAGCACCAAGTTCTCAGGGGATTACAATGAGCAGTTCTTC. The encoded protein is CASSTKFSGDYNEQFF. This rearrangement joins TRBV5-1 to TRBJ2-1; D possibly corresponds to TRBD1 (6 bases). The V end lost 4 bases, the J end lost 4 bases, and 18 bases lay between the germline ends. The CDR3 runs to 16 residues. Germline lookup yields CDR1 SGHRS and CDR2 YFSETQ.

There are many counts of this clonotype. The chain uses TRBV5-1 and TRBJ1-1; D remains ambiguous. The CDR3 contains 11 residues. Per the germline V gene, CDR1 is SGHRS and CDR2 is YFSETQ. V lost 4 bases and J lost 11, with 12 bases in between. The CDR3 DNA follows: TGCGCCAGCAGCCCAGGACTGGGGGCTTTCTTT. Residues: CASSPGLGAFF.

This clonotype was observed a few times. V usage is TRBV9 and J usage is TRBJ2-3; tentatively, D is TRBD1 (6 bases). Trimming took 6 bases from V and 2 from J, leaving 16 bases between them. Looked up from germline, CDR1 is SGDLS and CDR2 is YYNGEE. CDR3 length: 15 amino acids. This CDR3 is CASNQGYTNTDTQYF. CDR3 DNA sequence: TGTGCCAGCAACCAGGGGTACACAAACACAGATACGCAGTATTTT.

The V call is TRBV10-2, the J call TRBJ2-7; 9 bases are a match to TRBD2. The CDR3 totals 17 residues. Germline-derived CDR1 and CDR2 are WSHSY and SAAADI. V lost 4 bases and J lost 3; bases outside the gene matches: 13. Here the CDR3 DNA reads TGCGCCAGCAGTGCCGCAGTGTTAGCGGGAGTAAACTACGAGCAGTACTTC. Amino acids: CASSAAVLAGVNYEQYF.

This clonotype was detected many times. The chain uses TRBV7-2 and TRBJ2-3; D remains unclear. V lost 1 base and J 0 bases, leaving 14 bases between the germline ends. This CDR3 has 17 residues. Germline-derived CDR1 and CDR2 are SGHTA and FQGNSA. This chain's CDR3 is CASSLVSYPSSTDTQYF. The CDR3 DNA follows: TGTGCCAGCAGCTTAGTATCCTACCCCTCTAGCACAGATACGCAGTATTTT.

The CDR3, as DNA: TGTGCCAGCAGTTACTCGAATTGGGGGCGCGGTTCCTATAATTCACCCCTCCACTTT. It codes for CASSYSNWGRGSYNSPLHF. The chain carries TRBV6-2 or TRBV6-3 and TRBJ1-6, with D maybe TRBD1 (6 bases). Germline values: CDR1 MNHEY, CDR2 SVGEGT. CDR3 length equals 19 residues. V lost 0 bases and J lost 1, with 16 bases in between.

This clonotype was counted many times. The chain employs TRBV10-3 and TRBJ1-4; D is undetermined. Germline V gene lookup returns CDR1 ENHRY and CDR2 SYGVKD. V dropped 3 bases and J dropped 11 bases, with 22 bases sitting between them. This CDR3 has 16 residues. CDR3 region: CAISDQGFAREGKLFF. The CDR3 nucleotides are TGTGCCATCAGTGATCAAGGGTTTGCTCGGGAGGGTAAACTGTTTTTT.

This clonotype was found many times. The rearrangement joins TRBV27 to TRBJ1-1; possibly TRBD1 for D (6 bases). CDR3 length equals 16 residues. The V end was cut by 4 bases, the J end by 1 base, with 16 bases between. CDR1 and CDR2 (germline): MNHEY, SMNVEV (reference sequence). This CDR3 is CASSSNRDTTNTEAFF. The CDR3 nucleotides are TGTGCCAGCAGTTCGAACCGGGACACGACGAACACTGAAGCTTTCTTT.